This T cell receptor beta chain came from a study of blood T cell repertoires in COVID-19. Study-level information: Acute and convalescent COVID-19 samples came from the United States, Italy and Spain.

This clone was seen only a few times. Clones were read by immunoSEQ multiplex PCR, and TCRdb kept only the in-frame ones, dropping some. There are around 89,000 clones in the sample; approximately 79% occur only once, and about 15% lies in the top ten. CDR1 is SGHTA and CDR2 is FQGNSA in the germline V gene. The CDR3 length is 15 residues. V dropped 0 bases and J dropped 10 bases, with 13 bases sitting between them. The rearrangement joins TRBV7-2 to TRBJ1-6; D call uncertain. What was sequenced was peripheral blood. The clonotype originates from a woman of 80 years or more with acute or convalescent COVID-19. CDR3 bases: TGTGCCAGCAGCTTAGCCCGCGTATTATCATCACCCCTCCACTTT. This encodes CASSLARVLSSPLHF. The whole variable domain, filled in from reference TRBV7-2 and TRBJ1-6, reads GAGVSQSPSNKVTEKGKDVELRCDPISGHTALYWYRQSLGQGLEFLIYFQGNSAPDKSGLPSDRFSAERTGGSVSTLTIQRTQQEDSAVYLCASSLARVLSSPLHFGNGTRLTVT.